This paragraph reports one TCR beta chain. The antigen remains undetermined. Terminally differentiated effector memory CD45RA+ cells were left out of the naive CD8 fraction, which was CD45RO-negative and positively selected for CCR7. Only Caucasian adults living in Nashville, Tennessee made up the donor group. This sample was included in a study of shared clonotypes between healthy human individuals. Study results and limitations: Collection of samples was limited to blood; tissue repertoires likely differ. Clonotype sharing among donors was expected to depend on sequencing depth.

Generated by immunoSEQ multiplex PCR, the TCRdb table keeps only in-frame clones and is missing some. The sample has more than 2 million clones; around 93% are singletons. The sequenced material came from naive CD8+ T cells from PBMCs. The origin of this receptor is a man between 18 and 35 years old in good health. Some clones in this sample may be carry-over from other donors' samples.

CDR3 loop: CAISDLGTGVFEQYF. DNA of the CDR3: TGTGCCATCAGTGATCTCGGGACAGGGGTTTTTGAGCAGTACTTC. The chain carries TRBV10-3 and TRBJ2-7; TRBD1 matches at 10 bases. V dropped 3 bases and J dropped 7; count of bases not matched to a gene: 9. The length of the CDR3 is 15 residues. CDR1 ENHRY and CDR2 SYGVKD come from the germline V gene.